This T cell receptor beta chain appears in the sequencing data of a study of OX40 agonist ivuxolimab in advanced cancers. Study background: The drug used for patients, ivuxolimab, was an agonistic anti-OX40 (CD134) antibody. Six ivuxolimab dose levels, 0.01 to 10 mg/kg, were given intravenously every 2 weeks. Whole-study results and caveats: Among the lowest peripheral clonal expansion occurred in 0.1-3.0 mg/kg partial responders. On average, CD8+ T cells had more expanded clones than CD4+.

Note on this clone: As yet, its antigen is unknown.

Assay used: immunoSEQ multiplex PCR; TCRdb lists only in-frame clones, some missing. The sample consists of around 57,000 clones, roughly 90% of them appearing once. The germline V gene encodes CDR1 MGHDK and CDR2 SYGVNS. CDR3 length: 14 residues. Trimming removed 2 bases from V and 2 bases from J, with 8 bases in between. The V call is TRBV25-1, the J call TRBJ2-3; D not certain. The TCR comes from an adult with an advanced solid tumor such as melanoma, head and neck, liver or kidney cancer. This material consisted of CD4+ or CD8+ T cells sorted from blood, taken in a trial of the OX40 agonist ivuxolimab. This chain's CDR3 is CASSEGYFTDTQYF. The DNA for the CDR3 is TGTGCCAGCAGTGAAGGATATTTCACAGATACGCAGTATTTT.